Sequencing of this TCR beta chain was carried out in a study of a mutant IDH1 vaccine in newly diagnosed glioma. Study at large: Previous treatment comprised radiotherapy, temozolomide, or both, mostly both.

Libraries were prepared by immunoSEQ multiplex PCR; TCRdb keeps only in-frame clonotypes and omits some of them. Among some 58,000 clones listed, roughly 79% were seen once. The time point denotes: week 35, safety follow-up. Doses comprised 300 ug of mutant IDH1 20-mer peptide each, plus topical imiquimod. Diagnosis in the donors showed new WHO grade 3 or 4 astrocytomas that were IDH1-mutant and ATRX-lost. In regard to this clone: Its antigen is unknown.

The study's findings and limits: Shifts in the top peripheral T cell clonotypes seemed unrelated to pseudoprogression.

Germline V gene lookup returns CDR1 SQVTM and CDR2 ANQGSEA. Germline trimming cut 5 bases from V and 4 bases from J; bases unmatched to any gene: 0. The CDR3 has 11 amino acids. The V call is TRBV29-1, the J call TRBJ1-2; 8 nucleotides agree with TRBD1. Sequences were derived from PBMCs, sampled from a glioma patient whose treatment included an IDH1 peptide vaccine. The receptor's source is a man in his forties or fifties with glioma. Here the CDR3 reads CSVTGGYGYTF. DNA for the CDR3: TGCAGCGTTACAGGGGGCTATGGCTACACCTTC.